The 28 T cell receptor beta chains below all came from one sample that was sequenced in a study of cytomegalovirus exposure and HLA in healthy donors. 13 Jbeta primers and 60 Vbeta primers were used for the PCR. Using immunoSEQ multiplex PCR, the repertoire was profiled, and TCRdb retains in-frame clones only, with some absent. The sample carries around 98,000 clones, 79% recorded once. Sequencing used PBMCs. Every receptor here comes from a woman aged 40 to 50 in good health and CMV-seronegative.

This clone was observed a handful of times. This chain joins TRBV10-3 and TRBJ2-3; D gene uncertain. Germline loops: CDR1 ENHRY, CDR2 SYGVKD. Trimming took 0 bases from V and 9 from J, leaving 22 bases between them. The CDR3 totals 17 residues. The CDR3 is CAISESILPTAAPTQYF. CDR3 in DNA: TGTGCCATCAGTGAGTCGATATTGCCCACGGCGGCGCCAACGCAGTATTTT.

This sequence joins TRBV7-3 and TRBJ1-5; perhaps TRBD1 as D (5 bases). The V end was cut by 2 bases, the J end by 5 bases, with 13 bases between. Germline CDR1 SGHTA, CDR2 FQGTGA. The CDR3 sequence is 15 residues long. Here the CDR3 reads CASSLGAGLDQPQHF. The CDR3, as DNA: TGTGCCAGCAGCTTAGGGGCAGGTCTGGATCAGCCCCAGCATTTT.

This rearrangement joins TRBV5-1 to TRBJ1-2; possible D gene TRBD1, 5 bases. CDR1 and CDR2 (germline): SGHRS, YFSETQ. The CDR3 extends over 16 amino acids. Trimming cost V 0 bases and J 6 bases, with 18 bases left between them. CDR3 coding DNA: TGCGCCAGCAGCTTGGGCCTTCAGGGTAATGATAATGGCTACACCTTC. The encoded protein is CASSLGLQGNDNGYTF. Filled out from reference TRBV5-1 and TRBJ1-2, the complete variable domain reads KAGVTQTPRYLIKTRGQQVTLSCSPISGHRSVSWYQQTPGQGLQFLFEYFSETQRNKGNFPGRFSGRQFSNSRSEMNVSTLELGDSALYLCASSLGLQGNDNGYTFGSGTRLTVV.

The V call is TRBV9, the J call TRBJ2-3; maybe TRBD1 (6 bases). The CDR3 is 14 residues long. Per germline, CDR1 SGDLS and CDR2 YYNGEE. Trimming took off 0 bases at V and 3 bases at J, with 8 bases between the two ends. The CDR3 loop reads CASSVAGETDTQYF. Written as DNA, the CDR3 is TGTGCCAGCAGCGTAGCAGGGGAGACAGATACGCAGTATTTT. Using reference TRBV9 and TRBJ2-3 for the parts outside the CDR3, the full variable domain is DSGVTQTPKHLITATGQRVTLRCSPRSGDLSVYWYQQSLDQGLQFLIQYYNGEERAKGNILERFSAQQFPDLHSELNLSSLELGDSALYFCASSVAGETDTQYFGPGTRLTVL.

V is TRBV11-2 and J is TRBJ1-5; 8 nucleotides align to TRBD1. The CDR3 runs 16 residues. CDR1 and CDR2 (germline): SGHAT, FQNNGV. Trimming cost V 0 bases and J 3 bases; bases outside gene matches: 4. CDR3 in amino acids: CASSLDGRGHNQPQHF. Written as DNA, the CDR3 is TGTGCCAGCAGCTTAGATGGCAGGGGGCACAATCAGCCCCAGCATTTT.

The DNA of the CDR3 is TGTGCCAGCAGTGAAGGCGCCACCTATGGCTACACCTTC. Its translation is CASSEGATYGYTF. This chain links TRBV6-1 with TRBJ1-2; D is unclear. This CDR3 region has 13 residues. Germline CDR1 is MNHNS and CDR2 is SASEGT. Trimming left V 1 base short and J 4 bases short, with 7 bases between.

This clone is a singleton in its sample. The chain uses TRBV7-2 and TRBJ2-3; TRBD2 aligns across 8 bases. The CDR3 covers 14 residues. V lost 5 bases and J lost 4; bases outside the gene matches: 5. Germline V gene sequence: CDR1 SGHTA, CDR2 FQGNSA. The CDR3 DNA follows: TGTGCCAGCAGCCTGAGCGGGGGAGCAGATACGCAGTATTTT. Its protein is CASSLSGGADTQYF.

This clone was observed once. V gene TRBV5-4 combines with J gene TRBJ2-5; 7 bases map to TRBD2. CDR1 and CDR2 (germline): SGHNT, YYREEE (reference sequence). V shed 4 bases and J 2 bases; nucleotides not matched to a gene: 8. The CDR3 loop spans 15 amino acids. The CDR3 loop reads CASSPQRGFQETQYF. The CDR3 nucleotides read TGTGCCAGCAGCCCTCAGCGGGGCTTTCAAGAGACCCAGTACTTC.

This sequence joins TRBV19 and TRBJ1-3, with 11 positions matching TRBD1. With 6 bases clipped from V and 4 bases from J, the junction kept 8 bases outside the gene matches. Germline V CDR1 and CDR2: LNHDA, SQIVND (reference sequence). This CDR3 is built from 16 residues. The CDR3 DNA reads as TGTGCCAGTAGCCGGGGACAGGGGGTATCCGGAAACACCATATATTTT. It encodes CASSRGQGVSGNTIYF.

This clone was found a few times. The chain employs TRBV6-4 and TRBJ2-2; D is unresolved. Trimming stripped 6 bases from V and 3 bases from J, with 11 bases between. The germline V gene has CDR1 MRHNA and CDR2 SNTAGT. There are 14 residues in the CDR3. The CDR3 reads CASSAKEDTGELFF. The DNA of the CDR3 is TGTGCCAGCAGCGCCAAAGAGGACACCGGGGAGCTGTTTTTT.

This rearrangement joins TRBV2 to TRBJ2-3; the match to TRBD1 covers 8 bases. This CDR3 has 15 residues. V was clipped by 4 bases and J by 2 bases; unmatched bases: 5. CDR1 and CDR2 (germline): SNHLY, FYNNEI. CDR3 loop: CASSAGTGLTDTQYF. The DNA for the CDR3 is TGTGCCAGCAGTGCCGGGACAGGACTCACAGATACGCAGTATTTT.

The chain combines TRBV5-6 with TRBJ1-1; the D gene is possibly TRBD1 (5 bases). The V gene lost 4 bases and the J gene lost 6 bases, with 13 bases spanning the gap. Germline values: CDR1 SGHDT, CDR2 YYEEEE. The CDR3 is 13 residues long. CDR3 coding DNA: TGTGCCAGCAGCACCAGGGTCGGTCCTGAAGCTTTCTTT. Amino acid sequence: CASSTRVGPEAFF.

V is TRBV9 and J is TRBJ1-6; D is perhaps TRBD1 (6 bases). Germline V gene data show CDR1 as SGDLS and CDR2 as YYNGEE. The CDR3 is 14 amino acids. Trimming shortened V by 2 bases and J by 7 bases, and 10 bases separated the two germline ends. CDR3 protein: CASSVGGRNSPLHF. DNA of the CDR3: TGTGCCAGCAGCGTTGGGGGCCGGAATTCACCCCTCCACTTT.

The chain recombines TRBV7-2 with TRBJ1-2, with D unclear. The CDR3 contains 16 residues. Trimming pared 5 bases from V and 0 bases from J, leaving 16 bases between. Germline V gives CDR1 SGHTA, CDR2 FQGNSA. CDR3 nucleotide sequence: TGTGCCAGCAGCCCTAGGTTGGTAGGAGCTAACTATGGCTACACCTTC. It specifies CASSPRLVGANYGYTF.

This clone showed up just a few times. This rearrangement joins TRBV5-6 to TRBJ2-7; 8 nucleotides line up with TRBD1. V gave up 0 bases and J gave up 4 bases; unmatched junction bases: 3. Germline assignment: CDR1 SGHDT and CDR2 YYEEEE. The CDR3 has 14 amino acids. CDR3 nucleotide sequence: TGTGCCAGCAGCTTGGCAGGGGGCGTATACGAGCAGTACTTC. It codes for CASSLAGGVYEQYF.

CDR3 protein: CASRDSDNEKLFF. CDR3 DNA: TGCGCCAGCAGGGACAGCGATAATGAAAAACTGTTTTTT. This chain connects TRBV5-1 to TRBJ1-4, with a weak D call TRBD1 (6 bases). Germline CDR1 reads SGHRS; CDR2 reads YFSETQ. Trimming pared 5 bases from V and 4 bases from J, leaving 9 bases between. The CDR3 extends over 13 amino acids.

The rearrangement links TRBV6-5 to TRBJ1-2; possible D gene TRBD1, 6 bases. The germline V and J ends were trimmed by 8 bases and 3 bases, with 13 bases remaining between them. The CDR3 totals 13 residues. Germline values: CDR1 MNHEY, CDR2 SVGAGI. CDR3 amino acids: CASGNRQDYGYTF. CDR3 nucleotides: TGTGCCAGCGGGAATCGACAGGACTATGGCTACACCTTC.

CDR3 nucleotides: TGTGCCAGCAGCTCCCGGACTGGATTTTCACCCCTCCACTTT. Amino acids: CASSSRTGFSPLHF. The chain recombines TRBV5-8 with TRBJ1-6, with unresolved D. Germline values: CDR1 SGHTS, CDR2 YDEGEE. V shed 3 bases and J shed 9 bases, with 13 bases lying between them. The CDR3 sequence is 14 residues long.

A few counts support this clone. The V gene is TRBV19, the J gene TRBJ2-3; D perhaps matches TRBD2 (5 bases). Trimming removed 0 bases from V and 0 bases from J, with 7 bases in between. This CDR3 is built from 15 residues. In germline, CDR1 is LNHDA, CDR2 SQIVND (reference sequence). The CDR3, as DNA: TGTGCCAGTAGTATAGACGGAGGCAGCACAGATACGCAGTATTTT. Translating it yields CASSIDGGSTDTQYF.

This clone was recorded only once. The chain combines TRBV5-1 with TRBJ2-5; D is perhaps TRBD1 (6 bases). The CDR3 is 18 amino acids. Germline CDR1 SGHRS, CDR2 YFSETQ. Trimming cost V 1 base and J 5 bases, with 24 bases left between them. The CDR3 DNA reads TGCGCCAGCAGCTTGATTTCGTCCTCCAGGGGAAGGTCGGAGACCCAGTACTTC. This encodes CASSLISSSRGRSETQYF.

This clone appeared a few times. V gene TRBV6-1 combines with J gene TRBJ1-1; D unclear. Trimming removed 4 bases at V and 8 bases at J, with 5 bases between. In germline, CDR1 is MNHNS, CDR2 SASEGT. The CDR3 loop spans 10 amino acids. CDR3 sequence reads: CASSAGEAFF. The CDR3 DNA is TGTGCCAGCAGTGCGGGAGAAGCTTTCTTT.

The chain combines TRBV5-1 with TRBJ2-5; D ambiguous. Trimming cost V 5 bases and J 3 bases, with 8 bases left between them. The CDR3 runs to 12 residues. Germline-derived CDR1 and CDR2 are SGHRS and YFSETQ. The CDR3 DNA sequence: TGCGCCAGCAGGAGAGGAGAAGAGACCCAGTACTTC. Translating it yields CASRRGEETQYF. Based on the CDR3 plus reference TRBV5-1 and TRBJ2-5, the full variable domain is KAGVTQTPRYLIKTRGQQVTLSCSPISGHRSVSWYQQTPGQGLQFLFEYFSETQRNKGNFPGRFSGRQFSNSRSEMNVSTLELGDSALYLCASRRGEETQYFGPGTRLLVL.

This chain connects TRBV4-1 to TRBJ1-6; 9 bases are shared with TRBD1. The germline V gene has CDR1 MGHRA and CDR2 YSYEKL. The length of the CDR3 is 15 residues. V shed 4 bases and J 7 bases; nucleotides not matched to a gene: 5. CDR3 region: CASSLGQGNNSPLHF. Here the CDR3 DNA reads TGCGCCAGCAGCCTTGGACAGGGGAACAATTCACCCCTCCACTTT.

The genes are TRBV5-4 and TRBJ2-7; the match to TRBD1 covers 8 bases. Germline V lookup: CDR1 SGHNT, CDR2 YYREEE (reference sequence). This CDR3 has 15 amino acids. Germline trimming cut 0 bases from V and 3 bases from J; bases unmatched to any gene: 5. As DNA, the CDR3 is TGTGCCAGCAGCTTGGCCTCAGGACAGGGCTACGAGCAGTACTTC. This codes for CASSLASGQGYEQYF.

The gene calls are TRBV5-6 and TRBJ2-5, with D possibly TRBD1 on 6 matching bases. This CDR3 is built from 11 residues. V lost 4 bases, J lost 12 bases, and 13 bases lay in between. CDR1 is SGHDT and CDR2 is YYEEEE in the germline V gene. CDR3 DNA sequence: TGTGCCAGCAGCCTTAGGGACATCGAGTACTTC. It encodes CASSLRDIEYF. Full variable domain (remainder filled in from reference TRBV5-6 and TRBJ2-5): DAGVTQSPTHLIKTRGQQVTLRCSPKSGHDTVSWYQQALGQGPQFIFQYYEEEERQRGNFPDRFSGHQFPNYSSELNVNALLLGDSALYLCASSLRDIEYFGPGTRLLVL.

This clone was counted once. The chain carries TRBV30 and TRBJ2-2, with TRBD2 as a possible D gene (6 bases). Germline V gene sequence: CDR1 GTSNPN, CDR2 SVGIG (reference sequence). V lost 3 bases, J lost 5 bases, and 16 bases lay in between. This CDR3 region has 15 residues. The CDR3 DNA reads TGTGCCTGGAGATCTGGACTACTTAAAACCGGGGAGCTGTTTTTT. Protein product: CAWRSGLLKTGELFF.

The chain carries TRBV19 and TRBJ2-7, with D tentatively TRBD1 (5 bases). In germline, CDR1 is LNHDA, CDR2 SQIVND (reference sequence). The V and J ends lost 1 base and 4 bases respectively, with 17 bases between them. The CDR3 sequence is 16 residues long. The CDR3 DNA reads as TGTGCCAGTAGTATAGGTGGAGCAGGGTACACGTACGAGCAGTACTTC. Protein: CASSIGGAGYTYEQYF.

As regards this clone: Other DNA sequences from this sample encode an identical CDR3 as well. The chain carries TRBV4-3 and TRBJ1-5; D not resolved. CDR3 length equals 15 residues. Trimming pared 0 bases from V and 0 bases from J, leaving 6 bases between. Per germline, CDR1 LGHNA and CDR2 YSLEER. The CDR3: CASSQDRGSNQPQHF. The CDR3, as DNA: TGCGCCAGCAGCCAAGATCGAGGTAGCAATCAGCCCCAGCATTTT.